The clone carrying this TCR beta chain was counted a few times. Original processing methods: Estimated nucleated cell counts came from reference gene primer amplification. Measured with immunoSEQ multiplex PCR; TCRdb has only the in-frame clones, and not every one. Clone size and V and J calls were adopted from that table, with D and trimming inferred from the DNA. This table holds over 80,000 clones, about 89% found once. This entry comes from a study of blood T cell repertoires in COVID-19. In the study overall: Some COVID-19 samples were acute and others convalescent; all came from the United States, Italy and Spain. PBMCs, B-cell-depleted T cells, or T cells provided the cDNA or gDNA that made up the material.

Losses at the gene ends were 4 bases for V and 3 bases for J; bases not matched to a gene: 9. The length of the CDR3 is 14 residues. CDR1 and CDR2 (germline): SQVTM, ANQGSEA. The chain combines TRBV29-1 with TRBJ2-7, with 7 bases lining up with TRBD2. Material: peripheral blood. The sequence came from a man over 45 with acute or convalescent COVID-19. CDR3 amino acids: CSVAGLPGGYEQYF. DNA for the CDR3: TGCAGCGTTGCGGGACTACCCGGGGGCTACGAGCAGTACTTC.